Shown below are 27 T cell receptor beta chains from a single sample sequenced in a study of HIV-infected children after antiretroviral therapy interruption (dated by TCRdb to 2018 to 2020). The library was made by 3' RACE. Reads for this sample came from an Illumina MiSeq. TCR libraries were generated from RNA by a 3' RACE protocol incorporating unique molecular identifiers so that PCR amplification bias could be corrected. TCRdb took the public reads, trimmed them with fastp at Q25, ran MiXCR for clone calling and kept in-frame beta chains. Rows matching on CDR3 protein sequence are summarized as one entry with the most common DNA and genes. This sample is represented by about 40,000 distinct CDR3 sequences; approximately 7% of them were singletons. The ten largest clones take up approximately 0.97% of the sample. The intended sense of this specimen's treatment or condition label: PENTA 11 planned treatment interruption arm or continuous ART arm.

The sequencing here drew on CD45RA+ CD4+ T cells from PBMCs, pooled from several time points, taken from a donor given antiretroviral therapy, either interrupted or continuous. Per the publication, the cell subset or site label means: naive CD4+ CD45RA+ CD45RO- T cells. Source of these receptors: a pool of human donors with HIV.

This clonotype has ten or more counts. The CDR3 DNA reads as TGTGCCAGCAGCTTAGCCAGCGTGGAGACCCAGTACTTC. It encodes CASSLASVETQYF. This chain links TRBV7-9 with TRBJ2-5; unclear D gene. This CDR3 is 13 amino acids long. The ends were cut back, 0 bases at V and 5 bases at J, with 7 bases in the middle. Per germline, CDR1 SEHNR and CDR2 FQNEAQ (reference sequence). Looking up the rest from reference TRBV7-9 and TRBJ2-5 gives the full variable domain: DTGVSQNPRHKITKRGQNVTFRCDPISEHNRLYWYRQTLGQGPEFLTYFQNEAQLEKSRLLSDRFSAERPKGSFSTLEIQRTEQGDSAMYLCASSLASVETQYFGPGTRLLVL.

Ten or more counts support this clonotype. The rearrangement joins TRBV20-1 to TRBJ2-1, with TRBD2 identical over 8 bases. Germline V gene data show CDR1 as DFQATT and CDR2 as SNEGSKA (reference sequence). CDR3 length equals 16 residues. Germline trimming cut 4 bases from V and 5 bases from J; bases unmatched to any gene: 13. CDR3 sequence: CSATRGGLLRNNEQFF. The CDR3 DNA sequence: TGCAGTGCTACCCGGGGGGGCCTGTTGAGGAACAATGAGCAGTTCTTC.

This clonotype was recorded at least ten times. As DNA, the CDR3 is TGCGCCAGCAATCAGGGCAGCCACACAGATACGCAGTATTTT. Encoded protein: CASNQGSHTDTQYF. The rearrangement uses TRBV10-2 and TRBJ2-3, with D possibly being TRBD1 (5 bases). Per the germline V gene, CDR1 is WSHSY and CDR2 is SAAADI. Deletions cut 7 bases from V and 2 bases from J, with 13 bases between. The CDR3 length is 14 residues.

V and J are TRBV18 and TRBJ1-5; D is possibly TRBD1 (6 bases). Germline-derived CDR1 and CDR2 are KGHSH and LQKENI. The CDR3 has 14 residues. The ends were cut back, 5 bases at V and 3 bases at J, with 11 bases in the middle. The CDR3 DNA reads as TGTGCCAGCTCATCAGGACAGTCCAATCAGCCCCAGCATTTT. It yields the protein CASSSGQSNQPQHF.

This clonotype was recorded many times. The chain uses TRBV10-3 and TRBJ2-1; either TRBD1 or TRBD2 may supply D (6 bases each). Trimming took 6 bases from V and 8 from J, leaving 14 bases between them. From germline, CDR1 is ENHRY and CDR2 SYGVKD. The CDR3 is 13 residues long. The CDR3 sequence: CAIRSARGDEQFF. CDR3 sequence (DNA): TGTGCCATCAGATCGGCTAGGGGGGATGAGCAGTTCTTC.

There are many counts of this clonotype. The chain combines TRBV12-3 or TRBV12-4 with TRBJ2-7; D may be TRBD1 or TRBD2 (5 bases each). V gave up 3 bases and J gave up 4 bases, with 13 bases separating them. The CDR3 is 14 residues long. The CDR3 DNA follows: TGTGCCAGCAGTTTTCGGGGCGCGAGATACGAGCAGTACTTC. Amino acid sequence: CASSFRGARYEQYF.

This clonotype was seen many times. The CDR3 spells CASSLGSGATGELFF. The CDR3 DNA follows: TGCGCCAGCAGCTTGGGTAGCGGGGCAACCGGGGAGCTGTTTTTT. The chain employs TRBV5-1 and TRBJ2-2; TRBD2 agrees at 8 bases. V lost 0 bases and J lost 5; bases outside the gene matches: 3. The CDR3 spans 15 residues. Germline V gene data show CDR1 as SGHRS and CDR2 as YFSETQ.

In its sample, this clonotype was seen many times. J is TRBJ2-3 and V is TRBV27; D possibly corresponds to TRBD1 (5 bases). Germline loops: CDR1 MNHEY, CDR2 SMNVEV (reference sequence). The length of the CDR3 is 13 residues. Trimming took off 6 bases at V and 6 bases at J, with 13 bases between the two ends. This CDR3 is CASRHQGADTQYF. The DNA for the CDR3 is TGTGCCAGCAGGCACCAGGGTGCCGATACGCAGTATTTT.

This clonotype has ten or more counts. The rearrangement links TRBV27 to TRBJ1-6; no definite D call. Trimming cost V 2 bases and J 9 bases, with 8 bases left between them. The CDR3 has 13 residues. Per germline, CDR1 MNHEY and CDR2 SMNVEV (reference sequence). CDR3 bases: TGTGCCAGCAGTTTAAGTCCCCTTTCACCCCTCCACTTT. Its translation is CASSLSPLSPLHF.

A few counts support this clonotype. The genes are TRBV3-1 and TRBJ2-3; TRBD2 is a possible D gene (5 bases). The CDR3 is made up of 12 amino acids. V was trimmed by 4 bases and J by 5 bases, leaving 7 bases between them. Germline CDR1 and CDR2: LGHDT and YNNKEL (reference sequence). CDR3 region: CASSPREDTQYF. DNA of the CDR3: TGTGCCAGCAGCCCGAGGGAAGATACGCAGTATTTT.

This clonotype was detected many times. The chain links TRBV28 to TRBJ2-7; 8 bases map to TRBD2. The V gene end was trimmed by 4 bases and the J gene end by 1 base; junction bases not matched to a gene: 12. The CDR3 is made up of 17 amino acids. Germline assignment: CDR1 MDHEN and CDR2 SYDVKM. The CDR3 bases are TGTGCCAGCAGTTCCCCCGTGGTAGCGGGATCATCCTACGAGCAGTACTTC. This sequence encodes CASSSPVVAGSSYEQYF.

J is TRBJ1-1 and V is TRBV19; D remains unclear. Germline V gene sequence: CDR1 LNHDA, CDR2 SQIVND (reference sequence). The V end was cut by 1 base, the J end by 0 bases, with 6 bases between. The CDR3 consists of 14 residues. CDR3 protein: CASSIAGLNTEAFF. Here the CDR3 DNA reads TGTGCCAGTAGTATAGCAGGTTTGAACACTGAAGCTTTCTTT.

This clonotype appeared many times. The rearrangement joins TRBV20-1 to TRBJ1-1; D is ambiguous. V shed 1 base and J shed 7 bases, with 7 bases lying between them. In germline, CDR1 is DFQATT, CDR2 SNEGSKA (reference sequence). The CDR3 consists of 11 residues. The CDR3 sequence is CSARVRNEAFF. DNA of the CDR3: TGCAGTGCTAGAGTCAGGAATGAAGCTTTCTTT.

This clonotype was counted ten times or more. The DNA of the CDR3 is TGTGCCAGCAGCTTAGATGGGACTAGTTTGACGCAGTATTTT. As protein: CASSLDGTSLTQYF. The chain is built from TRBV7-2 and TRBJ2-3; 8 bases line up with TRBD2. Per the germline V gene, CDR1 is SGHTA and CDR2 is FQGNSA. The CDR3 runs 14 residues. V shed 1 base and J 9 bases; nucleotides not matched to a gene: 6.

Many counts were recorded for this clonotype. CDR3 DNA sequence: TGTGCCACCAGTCCCCCGGGCCGTGAGACCCAGTACTTC. Its protein is CATSPPGRETQYF. The chain employs TRBV24-1 and TRBJ2-5; D is uncertain. CDR1 is KGHDR, CDR2 SFDVKD, per germline. The CDR3 extends over 13 amino acids. The V and J ends lost 6 bases and 5 bases respectively, with 12 bases between them.

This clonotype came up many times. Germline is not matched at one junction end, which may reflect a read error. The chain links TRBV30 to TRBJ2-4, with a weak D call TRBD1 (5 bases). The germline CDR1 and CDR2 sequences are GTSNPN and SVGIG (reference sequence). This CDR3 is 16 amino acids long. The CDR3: CAWSLETGASQNTLYF. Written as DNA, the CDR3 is TGTGCCTGGAGTCTAGAGACTGGGGCTAGTCAAAACACCTTGTACTTT. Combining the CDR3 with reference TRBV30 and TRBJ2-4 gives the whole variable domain SQTIHQWPATLVQPVGSPLSLECTVEGTSNPNLYWYRQAAGRGLQLLFYSVGIGQISSEVPQNLSASRPQDRQFILSSKKLLLSDSGFYLCAWSLETGASQNTLYFGAGTRLSVL.

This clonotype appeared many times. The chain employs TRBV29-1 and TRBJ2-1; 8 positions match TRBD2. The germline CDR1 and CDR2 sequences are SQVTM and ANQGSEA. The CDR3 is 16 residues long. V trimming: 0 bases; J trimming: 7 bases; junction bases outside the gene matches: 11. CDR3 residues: CSVEEWSLLAGNEQFF. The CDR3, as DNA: TGCAGCGTTGAAGAGTGGAGTTTATTAGCGGGGAATGAGCAGTTCTTC.

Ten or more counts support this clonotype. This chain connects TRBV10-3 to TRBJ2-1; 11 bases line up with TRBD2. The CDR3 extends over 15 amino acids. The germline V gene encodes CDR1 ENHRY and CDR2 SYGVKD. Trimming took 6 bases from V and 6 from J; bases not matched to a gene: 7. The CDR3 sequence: CAIRTGTSGINEQFF. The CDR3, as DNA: TGTGCCATCAGGACCGGGACTAGCGGAATCAATGAGCAGTTCTTC.

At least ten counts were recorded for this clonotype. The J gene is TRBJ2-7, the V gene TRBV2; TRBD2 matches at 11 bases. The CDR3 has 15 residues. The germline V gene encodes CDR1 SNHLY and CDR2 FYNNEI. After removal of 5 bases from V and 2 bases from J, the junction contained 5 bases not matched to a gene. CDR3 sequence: CASSLTSGTPYEQYF. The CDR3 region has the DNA TGTGCCAGCAGTCTGACTAGCGGGACTCCCTACGAGCAGTACTTC. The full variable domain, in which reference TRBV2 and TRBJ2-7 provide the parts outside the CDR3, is EPEVTQTPSHQVTQMGQEVILRCVPISNHLYFYWYRQILGQKVEFLVSFYNNEISEKSEIFDDQFSVERPDGSNFTLKIRSTKLEDSAMYFCASSLTSGTPYEQYFGPGTRLTVT.

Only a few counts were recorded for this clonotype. CDR3 in DNA: TGTGCCAGCAGCTTAGCCCAGCGGGATACGGGGGAGCAGTACTTC. Its protein is CASSLAQRDTGEQYF. This chain uses TRBV7-8 with TRBJ2-7; 7 bases are a match to TRBD2. The V and J ends lost 0 bases and 7 bases, in that order; junction bases with no gene match: 9. The germline V gene has CDR1 SGHVS and CDR2 FQNEAQ. The CDR3 runs 15 residues.

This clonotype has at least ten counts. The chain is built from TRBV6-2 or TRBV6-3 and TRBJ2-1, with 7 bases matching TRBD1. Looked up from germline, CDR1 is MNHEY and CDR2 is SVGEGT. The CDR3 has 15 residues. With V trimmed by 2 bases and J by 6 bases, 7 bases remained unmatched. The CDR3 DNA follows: TGTGCCAGCAGTTACGGGCAGGGGGTCCTCAATGAGCAGTTCTTC. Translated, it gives CASSYGQGVLNEQFF.

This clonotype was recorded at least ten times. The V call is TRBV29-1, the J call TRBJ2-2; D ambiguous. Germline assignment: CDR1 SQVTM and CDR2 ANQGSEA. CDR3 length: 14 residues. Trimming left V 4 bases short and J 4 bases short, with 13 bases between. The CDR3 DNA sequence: TGCAGCGTTGTAACCGGGTCCACCACCGGGGAGCTGTTTTTT. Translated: CSVVTGSTTGELFF.

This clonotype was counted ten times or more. The CDR3 region has the DNA TGCGCCAGCAGCTTTGGGGAGGAGGGCTATGGCTACACCTTC. This gives the protein CASSFGEEGYGYTF. The chain combines TRBV5-1 with TRBJ1-2, with D uncertain. This CDR3 has 14 residues. The V gene lost 2 bases and the J gene lost 4 bases, with 12 bases spanning the gap. Germline V CDR1 and CDR2: SGHRS, YFSETQ.

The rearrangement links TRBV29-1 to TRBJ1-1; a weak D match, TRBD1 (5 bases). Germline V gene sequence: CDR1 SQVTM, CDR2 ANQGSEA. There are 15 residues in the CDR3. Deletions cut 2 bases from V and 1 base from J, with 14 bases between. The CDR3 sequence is CSVENWGRGNTEAFF. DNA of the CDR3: TGCAGCGTTGAAAATTGGGGGAGAGGGAACACTGAAGCTTTCTTT.

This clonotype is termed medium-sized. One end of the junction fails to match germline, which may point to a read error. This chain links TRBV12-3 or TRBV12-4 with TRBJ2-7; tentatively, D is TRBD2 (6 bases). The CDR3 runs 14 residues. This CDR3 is CASSPQRASYEQYF. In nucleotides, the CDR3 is TGTGCAAGCAGCCCCCAGCGGGCCTCTTATGAACAGTACTTC.

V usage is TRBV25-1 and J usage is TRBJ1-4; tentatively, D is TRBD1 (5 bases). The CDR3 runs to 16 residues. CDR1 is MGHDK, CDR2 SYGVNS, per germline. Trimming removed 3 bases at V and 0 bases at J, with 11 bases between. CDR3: CASSDLTATTNEKLFF. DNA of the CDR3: TGTGCCAGCAGTGACCTGACAGCTACAACTAATGAAAAACTGTTTTTT.

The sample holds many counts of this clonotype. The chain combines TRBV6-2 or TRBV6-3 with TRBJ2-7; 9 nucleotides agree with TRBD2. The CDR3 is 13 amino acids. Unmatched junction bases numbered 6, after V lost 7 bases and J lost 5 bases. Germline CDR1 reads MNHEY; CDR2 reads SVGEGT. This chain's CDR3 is CASIKAGGNEQYF. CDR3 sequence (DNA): TGTGCCAGCATTAAGGCGGGAGGGAACGAGCAGTACTTC.